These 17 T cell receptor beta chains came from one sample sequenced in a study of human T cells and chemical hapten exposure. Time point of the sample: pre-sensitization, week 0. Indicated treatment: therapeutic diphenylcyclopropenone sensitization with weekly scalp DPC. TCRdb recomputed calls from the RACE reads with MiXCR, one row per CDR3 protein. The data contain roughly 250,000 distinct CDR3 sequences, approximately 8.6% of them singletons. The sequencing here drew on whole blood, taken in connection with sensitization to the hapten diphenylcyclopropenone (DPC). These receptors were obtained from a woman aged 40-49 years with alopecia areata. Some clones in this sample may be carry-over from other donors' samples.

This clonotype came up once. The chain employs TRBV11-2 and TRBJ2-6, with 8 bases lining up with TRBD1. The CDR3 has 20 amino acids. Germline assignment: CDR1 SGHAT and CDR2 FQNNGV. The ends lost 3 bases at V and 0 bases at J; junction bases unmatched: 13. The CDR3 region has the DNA TGTGCCAGCAGCTTTCAGGGGGCGCGTCTAGAGTTCTCTGGGGCCAACGTCCTGACTTTC. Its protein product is CASSFQGARLEFSGANVLTF.

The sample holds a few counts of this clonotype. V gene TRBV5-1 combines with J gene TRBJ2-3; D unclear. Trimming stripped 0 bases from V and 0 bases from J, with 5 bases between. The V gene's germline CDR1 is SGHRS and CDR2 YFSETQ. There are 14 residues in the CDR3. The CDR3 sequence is CASSLEESTDTQYF. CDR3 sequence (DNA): TGCGCCAGCAGCTTGGAGGAGAGCACAGATACGCAGTATTTT. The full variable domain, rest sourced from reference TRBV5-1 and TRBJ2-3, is KAGVTQTPRYLIKTRGQQVTLSCSPISGHRSVSWYQQTPGQGLQFLFEYFSETQRNKGNFPGRFSGRQFSNSRSEMNVSTLELGDSALYLCASSLEESTDTQYFGPGTRLTVL.

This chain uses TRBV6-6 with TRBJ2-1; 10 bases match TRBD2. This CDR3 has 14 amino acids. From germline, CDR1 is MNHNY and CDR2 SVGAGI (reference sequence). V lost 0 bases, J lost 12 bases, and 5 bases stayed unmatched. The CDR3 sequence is CASSYSRLAGGQFF. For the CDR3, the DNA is TGTGCCAGCAGTTACTCGAGACTAGCGGGCGGGCAGTTCTTC.

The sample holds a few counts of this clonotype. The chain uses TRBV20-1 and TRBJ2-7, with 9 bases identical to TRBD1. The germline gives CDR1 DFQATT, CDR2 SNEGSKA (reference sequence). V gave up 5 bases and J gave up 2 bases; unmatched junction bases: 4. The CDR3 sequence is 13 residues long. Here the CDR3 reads CSAEGQGPYEQYF. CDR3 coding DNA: TGCAGTGCTGAGGGACAGGGTCCCTACGAGCAGTACTTC.

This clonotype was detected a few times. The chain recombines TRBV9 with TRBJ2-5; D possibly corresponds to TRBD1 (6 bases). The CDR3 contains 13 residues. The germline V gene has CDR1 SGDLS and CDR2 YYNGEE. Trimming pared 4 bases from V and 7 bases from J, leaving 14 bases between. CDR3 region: CASSSTPGATQYF. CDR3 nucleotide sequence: TGTGCCAGCAGCTCCACGCCAGGGGCGACCCAGTACTTC.

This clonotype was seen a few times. The CDR3 region is CSVGGLYNEQFF. Written as DNA, the CDR3 is TGCAGCGTTGGGGGGCTCTACAATGAGCAGTTCTTC. The chain recombines TRBV29-1 with TRBJ2-1, with D maybe TRBD1 (6 bases). Per the germline V gene, CDR1 is SQVTM and CDR2 is ANQGSEA. V was pared by 4 bases and J by 3 bases, with 7 bases between. This CDR3 has 12 amino acids.

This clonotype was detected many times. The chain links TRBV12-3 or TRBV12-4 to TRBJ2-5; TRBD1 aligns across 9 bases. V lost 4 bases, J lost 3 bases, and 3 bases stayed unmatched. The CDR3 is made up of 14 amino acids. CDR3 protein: CASSYRTGEETQYF. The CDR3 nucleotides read TGTGCCAGCAGTTATAGGACAGGGGAAGAGACCCAGTACTTC.

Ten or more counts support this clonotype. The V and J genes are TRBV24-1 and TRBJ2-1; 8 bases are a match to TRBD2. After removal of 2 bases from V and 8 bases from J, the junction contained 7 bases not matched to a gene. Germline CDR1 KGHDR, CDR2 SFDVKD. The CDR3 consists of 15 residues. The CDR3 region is CATSDYGTSGDEQFF. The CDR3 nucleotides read TGTGCCACCAGTGATTACGGGACTAGTGGGGATGAGCAGTTCTTC.

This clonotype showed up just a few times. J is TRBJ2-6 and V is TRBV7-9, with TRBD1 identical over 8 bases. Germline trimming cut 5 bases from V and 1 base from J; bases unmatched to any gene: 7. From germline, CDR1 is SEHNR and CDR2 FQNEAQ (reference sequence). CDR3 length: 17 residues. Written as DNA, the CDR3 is TGTGCCAGCAGCCTCCGGACAGGGTATTCTGGGGCCAACGTCCTGACTTTC. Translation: CASSLRTGYSGANVLTF.

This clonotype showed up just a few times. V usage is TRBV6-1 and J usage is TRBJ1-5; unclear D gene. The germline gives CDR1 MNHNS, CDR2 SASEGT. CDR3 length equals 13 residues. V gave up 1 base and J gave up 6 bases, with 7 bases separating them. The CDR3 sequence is CASSEVRAQPQHF. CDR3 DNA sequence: TGTGCCAGCAGTGAAGTGAGGGCTCAGCCCCAGCATTTT.

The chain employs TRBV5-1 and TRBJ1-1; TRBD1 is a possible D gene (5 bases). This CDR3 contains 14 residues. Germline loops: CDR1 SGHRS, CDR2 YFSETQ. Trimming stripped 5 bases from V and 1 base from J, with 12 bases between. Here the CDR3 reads CASSLETENTEAFF. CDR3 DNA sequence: TGCGCCAGCAGTCTCGAGACAGAGAACACTGAAGCTTTCTTT.

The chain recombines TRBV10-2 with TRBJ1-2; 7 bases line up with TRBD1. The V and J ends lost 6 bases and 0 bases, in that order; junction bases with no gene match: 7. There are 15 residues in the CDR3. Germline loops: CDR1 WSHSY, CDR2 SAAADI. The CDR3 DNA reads TGCGCCAGCAGCCGGGGCAGGGGGACTAACTATGGCTACACCTTC. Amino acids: CASSRGRGTNYGYTF.

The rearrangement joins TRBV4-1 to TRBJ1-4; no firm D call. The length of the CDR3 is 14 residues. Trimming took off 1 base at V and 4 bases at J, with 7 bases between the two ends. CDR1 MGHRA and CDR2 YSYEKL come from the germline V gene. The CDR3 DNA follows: TGCGCCAGCAGCCAAGGAGTTGATAATGAAAAACTGTTTTTT. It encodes CASSQGVDNEKLFF.

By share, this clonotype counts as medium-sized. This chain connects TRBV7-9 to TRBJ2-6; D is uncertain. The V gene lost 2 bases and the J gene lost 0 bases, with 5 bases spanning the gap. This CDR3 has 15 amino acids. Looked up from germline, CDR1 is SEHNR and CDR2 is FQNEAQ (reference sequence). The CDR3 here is CASSLTVSGANVLTF. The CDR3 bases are TGTGCCAGCAGCTTAACAGTCTCTGGGGCCAACGTCCTGACTTTC.

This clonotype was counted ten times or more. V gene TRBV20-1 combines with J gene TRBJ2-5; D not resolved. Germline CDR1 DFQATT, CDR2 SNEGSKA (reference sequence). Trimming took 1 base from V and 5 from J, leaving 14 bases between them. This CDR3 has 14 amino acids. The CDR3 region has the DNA TGCAGTGCTAGAGTTGCCGACGGTGGGGAGACCCAGTACTTC. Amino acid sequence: CSARVADGGETQYF.

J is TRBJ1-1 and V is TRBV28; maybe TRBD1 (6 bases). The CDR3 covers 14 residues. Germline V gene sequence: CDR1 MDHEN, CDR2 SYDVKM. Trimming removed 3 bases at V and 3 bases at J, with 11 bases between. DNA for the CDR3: TGTGCCAGCAGTTTGGCTGGGGGCCACACTGAAGCTTTCTTT. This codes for CASSLAGGHTEAFF.

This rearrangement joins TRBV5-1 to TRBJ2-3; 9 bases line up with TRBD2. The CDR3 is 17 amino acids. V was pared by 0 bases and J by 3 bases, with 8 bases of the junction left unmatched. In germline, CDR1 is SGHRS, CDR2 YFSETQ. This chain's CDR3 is CASSLGPGTSPTDTQYF. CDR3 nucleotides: TGCGCCAGCAGCTTGGGCCCCGGGACTAGCCCTACAGATACGCAGTATTTT.